The 22 T cell receptor beta chains below were found in one sample sequenced in a study of cytomegalovirus exposure and HLA in healthy donors. The PCR used 60 Vbeta and 13 Jbeta primers. The table came from immunoSEQ multiplex PCR; TCRdb's copy has only in-frame clones and leaves some out. The sample contains about 200,000 clones, roughly 80% of which appear only once. The specimen sequenced was PBMCs. These receptors were collected from a woman between 45 and 60 years old in good health and CMV-seropositive.

V is TRBV10-3 and J is TRBJ1-3, with D maybe TRBD1 (6 bases). Looked up from germline, CDR1 is ENHRY and CDR2 is SYGVKD. The germline V and J ends were trimmed by 5 bases and 0 bases, with 11 bases remaining between them. The CDR3 has 15 residues. The CDR3 sequence is CAISTRGGSGNTIYF. CDR3 bases: TGTGCCATCAGTACGAGGGGGGGCTCTGGAAACACCATATATTTT.

This sequence joins TRBV6-5 and TRBJ1-4, with D possibly matching TRBD1 (5 bases). Trimming took off 6 bases at V and 3 bases at J, with 11 bases between the two ends. The CDR3 loop spans 14 amino acids. The germline V gene encodes CDR1 MNHEY and CDR2 SVGAGI. CDR3 sequence reads: CASRETVSNEKLFF. The CDR3 DNA sequence: TGTGCCAGCAGGGAGACAGTATCTAATGAAAAACTGTTTTTT.

To note about this clone: One junction end does not reproduce the germline sequence, and a read error may be involved. The chain joins TRBV6-4 to TRBJ2-3; D gene ambiguous. The CDR3 runs 15 residues. The germline V gene has CDR1 MRHNA and CDR2 SNTAGT. This CDR3 is CASSEGQTSTDMQYF. The CDR3 DNA follows: TGTGCCAGCAGCGAAGGCCAAACAAGCACAGATATGCAGTATTTT.

The chain uses TRBV7-2 and TRBJ2-3; tentatively, D is TRBD1 (6 bases). The CDR3 runs to 15 residues. V shed 6 bases and J shed 1 base, with 14 bases lying between them. The germline V gene has CDR1 SGHTA and CDR2 FQGNSA. The CDR3 reads CASSPRGFRTDTQYF. The DNA of the CDR3 is TGTGCCAGCAGTCCGAGGGGGTTTCGCACAGATACGCAGTATTTT.

The gene calls are TRBV5-1 and TRBJ1-1, with D maybe TRBD1 (5 bases). V shed 4 bases and J shed 0 bases, with 13 bases lying between them. CDR3 size: 15 residues. In germline, CDR1 is SGHRS, CDR2 YFSETQ. CDR3: CASSLVRGVNTEAFF. CDR3 coding DNA: TGCGCCAGCAGCCTTGTTAGGGGCGTGAACACTGAAGCTTTCTTT.

The rearrangement links TRBV5-6 to TRBJ2-5, with D possibly being TRBD1 (6 bases). With 4 bases removed from V and 3 bases from J, the gap between germline ends came to 10 bases. The V gene's germline CDR1 is SGHDT and CDR2 YYEEEE. The CDR3 sequence is 13 residues long. CDR3 sequence reads: CASSTWDKETQYF. The CDR3 coding sequence is TGTGCCAGCAGCACGTGGGACAAAGAGACCCAGTACTTC.

The gene calls are TRBV2 and TRBJ2-3, with D perhaps TRBD2 (5 bases). The germline CDR1 and CDR2 sequences are SNHLY and FYNNEI. The CDR3 length is 15 residues. V lost 7 bases and J 1 base, leaving 15 bases between the germline ends. In DNA, the CDR3 is TGTGCCAGCACCGCGTCGGGGAGCCGCACAGATACGCAGTATTTT. Encoded protein: CASTASGSRTDTQYF.

This rearrangement joins TRBV28 to TRBJ1-6, with D possibly TRBD1 on 5 matching bases. The CDR3 runs to 15 residues. Trimming pared 6 bases from V and 6 bases from J, leaving 15 bases between. Germline CDR1 and CDR2: MDHEN and SYDVKM. Written as DNA, the CDR3 is TGTGCCAGCAGAAGATCAGGGCAGCTTAATTCACCCCTCCACTTT. Amino acids: CASRRSGQLNSPLHF.

CDR3 in amino acids: CASSLLTGGGSPLHF. The CDR3 bases are TGTGCCAGCAGCTTACTAACAGGGGGTGGGTCACCCCTCCACTTT. The gene calls are TRBV7-9 and TRBJ1-6; TRBD1 matches 8 bases. Germline CDR1 reads SEHNR; CDR2 reads FQNEAQ (reference sequence). V lost 2 bases and J lost 10; bases outside the gene matches: 7. The CDR3 covers 15 residues.

In this sample, this clone turned up a few times. This sequence joins TRBV19 and TRBJ1-1; D perhaps matches TRBD1 (5 bases). Trimming stripped 2 bases from V and 1 base from J, with 8 bases between. The CDR3 has 14 amino acids. Germline V gene lookup returns CDR1 LNHDA and CDR2 SQIVND (reference sequence). The CDR3 DNA is TGTGCCAGTAGTATAAATCAGGGGAACACTGAAGCTTTCTTT. It translates to CASSINQGNTEAFF. Filled out from reference TRBV19 and TRBJ1-1, the complete variable domain reads DGGITQSPKYLFRKEGQNVTLSCEQNLNHDAMYWYRQDPGQGLRLIYYSQIVNDFQKGDIAEGYSVSREKKESFPLTVTSAQKNPTAFYLCASSINQGNTEAFFGQGTRLTVV.

Only a few counts were recorded for this clone. Germline is not matched at one junction end, which may reflect a read error. This chain connects TRBV7-9 to TRBJ1-2, with 8 bases identical to TRBD1. CDR1 is SEHNR, CDR2 FQNEAQ, per germline (reference sequence). The CDR3 spans 17 residues. CDR3 sequence: CSSSLAQGASSNYGYTF. In nucleotides, the CDR3 is TGTTCCAGCAGCTTAGCCCAGGGGGCGAGTTCTAACTATGGCTACACCTTC.

The chain is built from TRBV2 and TRBJ1-4; possibly TRBD1 for D (5 bases). CDR1 SNHLY and CDR2 FYNNEI come from the germline V gene. The V gene lost 6 bases and the J gene lost 5 bases, with 7 bases spanning the gap. CDR3 size: 12 residues. CDR3 sequence reads: CASRRQNEKLFF. The CDR3 DNA sequence: TGTGCCAGCAGACGACAGAATGAAAAACTGTTTTTT.

The chain joins TRBV10-1 to TRBJ2-3; TRBD2 aligns across 10 bases. The CDR3 is 18 residues long. The junction had 19 bases not matched to a gene; V was cut back by 7 bases and J by 6 bases. The germline CDR1 and CDR2 sequences are WNHNN and SYGVQD (reference sequence). The CDR3 nucleotides are TGCGCCAGCAAGGGAAGGGGGCGGGTAGCGGGGGGAAGGGATACGCAGTATTTT. Translated: CASKGRGRVAGGRDTQYF.

The V and J genes are TRBV28 and TRBJ2-5; D is possibly TRBD2 (7 bases). TRBJ2-7 explains the end of the DNA better; the J call may be wrong. This CDR3 comprises 16 residues. Germline V gene data show CDR1 as MDHEN and CDR2 as SYDVKM. CDR3 protein: CASSLGPGGLNYEQYF. CDR3 DNA: TGTGCCAGCAGTTTAGGCCCCGGGGGGCTAAACTACGAGCAGTACTTC.

This chain joins TRBV2 and TRBJ1-2; D unclear. The CDR3 extends over 15 amino acids. Germline-derived CDR1 and CDR2 are SNHLY and FYNNEI. The V and J ends lost 4 bases and 0 bases respectively, with 12 bases between them. CDR3 protein: CASSVQGGPNYGYTF. CDR3 sequence (DNA): TGTGCCAGCAGTGTCCAAGGAGGTCCTAACTATGGCTACACCTTC.

This clone was found once. The J gene is TRBJ1-2, the V gene TRBV19; 11 nucleotides line up with TRBD1. Germline values: CDR1 LNHDA, CDR2 SQIVND (reference sequence). Trimming removed 5 bases from V and 8 bases from J; junction bases left unmatched: 10. CDR3 size: 15 residues. The CDR3 sequence: CASSPIFGQGAGYTF. CDR3 sequence (DNA): TGTGCCAGTAGTCCTATCTTTGGACAGGGGGCCGGCTACACCTTC.

The chain recombines TRBV28 with TRBJ1-4, with TRBD1 matching 10 bases. This CDR3 has 14 amino acids. From germline, CDR1 is MDHEN and CDR2 SYDVKM. The trim removed 6 bases at V and 8 bases at J, leaving 6 bases unmatched. CDR3 amino acids: CASSRQGAVEKLFF. In DNA form, the CDR3 reads TGTGCCAGCAGCCGACAGGGGGCCGTGGAAAAACTGTTTTTT.

The chain couples TRBV19 to TRBJ1-4; D is ambiguous. This CDR3 contains 15 residues. Germline V CDR1 and CDR2: LNHDA, SQIVND (reference sequence). V lost 3 bases to trimming and J lost 2 bases, with 10 bases between them. DNA of the CDR3: TGTGCCAGTAGTATCGCAGCGGACACTAATGAAAAACTGTTTTTT. Translated: CASSIAADTNEKLFF.

This clone was found a few times. The chain has TRBV19 and TRBJ2-2; D not resolved. V was pared by 7 bases and J by 3 bases, with 9 bases between. Germline CDR1 and CDR2: LNHDA and SQIVND (reference sequence). The CDR3 covers 13 residues. CDR3 region: CASKSGDTGELFF. CDR3 nucleotides: TGTGCCAGTAAATCAGGCGACACCGGGGAGCTGTTTTTT.

CDR3 sequence reads: CASSQGLLAVHKNIQYF. The CDR3 DNA is TGCGCCAGCAGCCAAGGGCTCCTAGCGGTTCACAAAAACATTCAGTACTTC. The chain uses TRBV4-1 and TRBJ2-4, with 7 bases lining up with TRBD2. Trimming took 1 base from V and 3 from J; bases not matched to a gene: 9. The CDR3 sequence is 17 residues long. CDR1 and CDR2 (germline): MGHRA, YSYEKL.

The J gene is TRBJ1-1, the V gene TRBV9; 7 positions match TRBD1. V shed 4 bases, J shed 7 bases, and the junction held 10 bases outside the gene matches. The CDR3 consists of 14 residues. Looked up from germline, CDR1 is SGDLS and CDR2 is YYNGEE. CDR3 coding DNA: TGTGCCAGCAGCCCAAACAGGGGAGAAGGTGAAGCTTTCTTT. Translating it yields CASSPNRGEGEAFF.

Concerning this clone itself: An end of the junction differs from the germline gene, which may be a read error. The genes are TRBV5-1 and TRBJ2-6; D might be TRBD1 (5 bases). Per the germline V gene, CDR1 is SGHRS and CDR2 is YFSETQ. The CDR3 runs to 15 residues. CDR3 protein: CASSQVNSGANGLTF. The CDR3 DNA sequence: TGCGCCAGCAGCCAGGTCAACTCTGGGGCCAACGGCCTGACTTTC.